The next 5 T cell receptor beta chains were all read from a single sample in a study of long-term antiretroviral therapy in people with HIV. The libraries were made with immunoSEQ v3.0 at survey level. Sequencing used immunoSEQ multiplex PCR; TCRdb keeps in-frame clones, though not all of them. The top ten clones hold less than 9.5% of a sample with around 29,000 clones, 90% to 95% of them seen once. The sample here was unsorted PBMCs, taken roughly 6 years after starting antiretroviral therapy. These receptors all come from a man between 25 and 39 years old with HIV.

V gene TRBV27 combines with J gene TRBJ2-5, with 8 bases identical to TRBD1. With V trimmed by 2 bases and J by 5 bases, 4 bases remained unmatched. The germline V gene encodes CDR1 MNHEY and CDR2 SMNVEV (reference sequence). This CDR3 contains 14 residues. The CDR3 sequence: CASSLDRGYETQYF. The CDR3 coding sequence is TGTGCCAGCAGTTTAGACAGGGGCTATGAGACCCAGTACTTC.

This clone was counted a single time. The rearrangement links TRBV7-2 to TRBJ2-1, with 10 bases identical to TRBD1. The CDR3 has 15 residues. In germline, CDR1 is SGHTA, CDR2 FQGNSA. The trim removed 5 bases at V and 7 bases at J, leaving 8 bases unmatched. Here the CDR3 reads CASSPGTGVWNEQFF. The CDR3 DNA sequence: TGTGCCAGCAGCCCTGGGACAGGGGTTTGGAATGAGCAGTTCTTC.

The rearrangement uses TRBV7-3 and TRBJ2-1; no clear D gene. Per germline, CDR1 SGHTA and CDR2 FQGTGA. Trimming left V 0 bases short and J 5 bases short, with 5 bases between. The CDR3 is made up of 13 amino acids. CDR3 protein: CASSLTGNNEQFF. The CDR3 nucleotides are TGTGCCAGCAGCTTAACAGGGAACAATGAGCAGTTCTTC.

Here the CDR3 DNA reads TGTGCCGTGGGCGGACAGTACTCCTACGAGCAGTACTTC. Amino acid sequence: CAVGGQYSYEQYF. This chain links TRBV7-8 with TRBJ2-7, with D perhaps TRBD1 (6 bases). Germline CDR1 SGHVS, CDR2 FQNEAQ. Trimming stripped 11 bases from V and 0 bases from J, with 14 bases between. The CDR3 has 13 residues.

This clone appeared a single time. The V call is TRBV6-5, the J call TRBJ1-5; no reliable D call. Per germline, CDR1 MNHEY and CDR2 SVGAGI. The V gene lost 5 bases and the J gene lost 2 bases, with 13 bases spanning the gap. The CDR3 totals 15 residues. This CDR3 reads CASSPHGGGNQPQHF. DNA of the CDR3: TGTGCCAGCAGTCCCCATGGAGGCGGCAATCAGCCCCAGCATTTT.